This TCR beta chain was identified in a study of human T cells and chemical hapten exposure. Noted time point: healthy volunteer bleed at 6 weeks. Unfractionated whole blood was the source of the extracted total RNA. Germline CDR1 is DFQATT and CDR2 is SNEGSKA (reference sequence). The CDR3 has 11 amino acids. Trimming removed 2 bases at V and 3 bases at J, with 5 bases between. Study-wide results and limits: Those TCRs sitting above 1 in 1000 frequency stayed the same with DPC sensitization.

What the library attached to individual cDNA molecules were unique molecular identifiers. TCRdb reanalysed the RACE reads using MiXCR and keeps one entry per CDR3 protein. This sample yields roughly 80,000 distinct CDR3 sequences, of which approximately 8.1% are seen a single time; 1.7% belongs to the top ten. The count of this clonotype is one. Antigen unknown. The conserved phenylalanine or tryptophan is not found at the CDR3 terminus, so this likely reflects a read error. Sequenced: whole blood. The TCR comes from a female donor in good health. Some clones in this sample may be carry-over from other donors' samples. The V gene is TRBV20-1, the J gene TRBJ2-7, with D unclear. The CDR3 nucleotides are TGCAGTGCTAGAAACAGCTACGAGCAGTACTCC. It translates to CSARNSYEQYS.